This T cell receptor (beta chain) was captured in a study of a mutant IDH1 vaccine in newly diagnosed glioma. Study at large: Treated patients comprised approximately 60% males and roughly 40% females, mean age about 38 years. Therapy received beforehand was radiotherapy, temozolomide, or both, with most patients given both.

To note about this clone: The antigen is not known.

Regarding the study as a whole: There were vaccine-induced immune responses in 85% to 95% of the patients.

CDR3 length: 15 residues. V shed 3 bases and J shed 7 bases, with 17 bases lying between them. Germline V gene sequence: CDR1 WSHSY, CDR2 SAAADI. Profiling relied on immunoSEQ multiplex PCR, and the TCRdb table lists in-frame clones only, not all of them. The sample has approximately 66,000 clones, under 90% seen once. Noted time point: week 35, safety follow-up. The study gave 300 ug of mutant IDH1 20-mer peptide per vaccine dose, with topical imiquimod. The J gene is TRBJ2-3, the V gene TRBV10-2; no definite D call. The sequence derives from a young man with glioma. Source: PBMCs, taken from a glioma patient whose treatment included an IDH1 peptide vaccine. CDR3 in amino acids: CASSELRLAVNTQYF. CDR3 nucleotides: TGCGCCAGCAGTGAATTAAGGTTGGCAGTTAATACGCAGTATTTT.